One T cell receptor beta chain is described in this entry. What it binds is unknown. PCR primers comprised 60 Vbeta and 13 Jbeta primers. The method was immunoSEQ multiplex PCR; TCRdb's version includes in-frame clones alone and lacks a portion of them. The sample has under 200,000 clones, roughly 67% seen once; the top ten hold 5.4%. This sample is part of a study of cytomegalovirus exposure and HLA in healthy donors. CDR1 and CDR2 (germline): SGHTA, FQGNSA. The CDR3 has 15 amino acids. With 8 bases removed from V and 2 bases from J, the gap between germline ends came to 18 bases. Findings of the study overall: For presence/absence analyses, sequencing depth was assumed to be roughly uniform across donors. What a later analysis showed was that several of the most significant clusters appeared linked to common viral pathogens.

The sample was PBMCs. The clonotype was recovered from a woman in her late teens or twenties in good health and CMV-seropositive. The chain uses TRBV7-2 and TRBJ1-2, with D uncertain. CDR3 residues: CASGQYGVQNYGYTF. DNA for the CDR3: TGTGCCAGCGGTCAATACGGAGTTCAAAACTATGGCTACACCTTC.